These 15 T cell receptor beta chains share one sample of origin, sequenced in a study of blood T cells in healthy people across ages. Next came a second PCR, run for about 6 to 12 cycles, which used a sample-barcoded 5' primer along with a J-beta primer mix. TCRdb reprocessed the 5' RACE reads via MiXCR and lists one record per CDR3 protein. The data hold around 1.5 million distinct CDR3 sequences, with roughly 64% observed a single time. The sample consisted of blood. The receptors come from a man younger than 35 in good health.

This clonotype was detected many times. At one boundary the junction diverges from the germline segment, which might be a read error. This chain connects TRBV29-1 to TRBJ1-1; D remains unclear. This CDR3 has 15 residues. The germline gives CDR1 SQVTM, CDR2 ANQGSEA. CDR3 nucleotides: TGCAGCGTTAGCGTTGGCGGAGGGAGGAACGCTGAAGCTTTCTTT. This gives the protein CSVSVGGGRNAEAFF.

CDR3 nucleotides: TGCAGTTACCGGGGGGCTTACGAGCAGTACTTC. Translating gives CSYRGAYEQYF. The rearrangement links TRBV20-1 to TRBJ2-4; a possible D gene is TRBD2 (7 bases). Near its end, the DNA agrees better with TRBJ2-7, so the J call may be wrong. In germline, CDR1 is DFQATT, CDR2 SNEGSKA (reference sequence). The CDR3 is 11 residues long.

The genes are TRBV14 and TRBJ2-2; the D is unclear. The germline gives CDR1 SGHDN, CDR2 FVKESK. Trimming removed 4 bases from V and 5 bases from J, with 8 bases in between. The CDR3 consists of 13 residues. This CDR3 is CASSPAWTGELFF. The CDR3 region has the DNA TGTGCCAGCAGCCCCGCATGGACCGGGGAGCTGTTTTTT.

The chain combines TRBV6-5 with TRBJ2-7, with TRBD1 identical over 8 bases. Unmatched junction bases numbered 7, after V lost 9 bases and J lost 0 bases. From germline, CDR1 is MNHEY and CDR2 SVGAGI. The CDR3 is 14 amino acids. CDR3: CASRTGNPSYEQYF. The CDR3 nucleotides are TGTGCCAGTAGGACAGGGAACCCCTCCTACGAGCAGTACTTC.

This chain links TRBV30 with TRBJ2-5, with TRBD2 as a possible D gene (5 bases). Germline values: CDR1 GTSNPN, CDR2 SVGIG (reference sequence). Trimming removed 4 bases at V and 5 bases at J, with 14 bases between. This CDR3 comprises 13 residues. This chain's CDR3 is CAWIEGTGETQYF. CDR3 DNA sequence: TGTGCCTGGATTGAGGGAACGGGGGAGACCCAGTACTTC.

This clonotype was found once. This rearrangement joins TRBV24-1 to TRBJ2-5; no clear D gene. Germline CDR1 KGHDR, CDR2 SFDVKD. Trimming took off 9 bases at V and 0 bases at J, with 7 bases between the two ends. The CDR3 loop spans 12 amino acids. The CDR3 is CATAGDQETQYF. DNA for the CDR3: TGTGCCACCGCAGGAGACCAAGAGACCCAGTACTTC.

The rearrangement links TRBV20-1 to TRBJ2-7; 9 nucleotides align to TRBD2. Trimming took 1 base from V and 7 from J; bases not matched to a gene: 11. The CDR3 runs to 15 residues. Germline CDR1 is DFQATT and CDR2 is SNEGSKA (reference sequence). CDR3 in amino acids: CSARGLAGPGDEQYF. The CDR3 DNA is TGCAGTGCTAGAGGGCTAGCGGGGCCGGGGGATGAGCAGTACTTC.

The CDR3 nucleotides read TGTGCCAGCAGCTTAGGATTGGGGGCCGAGCAGTACTTC. Protein sequence: CASSLGLGAEQYF. The V and J genes are TRBV7-8 and TRBJ2-7; a possible D gene is TRBD1 (6 bases). Germline CDR1 reads SGHVS; CDR2 reads FQNEAQ. The CDR3 has 13 amino acids. V gave up 1 base and J gave up 6 bases, with 10 bases separating them.

CDR3 region: CASIVAGGETQYF. DNA of the CDR3: TGTGCCAGCATCGTGGCGGGGGGAGAGACCCAGTACTTC. This sequence joins TRBV25-1 and TRBJ2-5; the match to TRBD2 covers 8 bases. The trim removed 7 bases at V and 4 bases at J, leaving 5 bases unmatched. Germline loops: CDR1 MGHDK, CDR2 SYGVNS. The CDR3 consists of 13 residues.

The chain carries TRBV10-3 and TRBJ2-7; no firm D call. Trimming took 3 bases from V and 2 from J, leaving 2 bases between them. Germline V lookup: CDR1 ENHRY, CDR2 SYGVKD. CDR3 length: 11 residues. Here the CDR3 reads CAISDPYEQYF. DNA for the CDR3: TGTGCCATCAGTGACCCCTACGAGCAGTACTTC.

This clonotype was detected only once. J is TRBJ2-3 and V is TRBV10-3, with TRBD2 identical over 10 bases. V lost 6 bases and J lost 5; bases outside the gene matches: 11. Germline CDR1 ENHRY, CDR2 SYGVKD. The CDR3 has 16 amino acids. CDR3 residues: CAIRSGASGGGDTQYF. As DNA, the CDR3 is TGTGCCATCAGATCGGGGGCTAGCGGGGGAGGAGATACGCAGTATTTT.

The genes are TRBV20-1 and TRBJ1-5; D remains unclear. The CDR3 covers 13 residues. V was shortened by 1 base and J by 6 bases, with 10 bases between the two germline ends. Germline values: CDR1 DFQATT, CDR2 SNEGSKA (reference sequence). CDR3 nucleotides: TGCAGTGCTAGAGCGCGCCTCCTTCAGCCCCAGCATTTT. It codes for CSARARLLQPQHF.

J is TRBJ2-7 and V is TRBV2; TRBD1 agrees at 8 bases. V trimming: 6 bases; J trimming: 1 base; junction bases outside the gene matches: 5. Germline V gene data show CDR1 as SNHLY and CDR2 as FYNNEI. This CDR3 comprises 14 residues. The CDR3 is CASSADRGSYEQYF. DNA for the CDR3: TGTGCCAGCAGCGCCGACAGGGGATCCTACGAGCAGTACTTC.

V is TRBV5-1 and J is TRBJ2-3; 8 bases are a match to TRBD2. The CDR3 runs 19 residues. V dropped 0 bases and J dropped 2; count of bases not matched to a gene: 14. Germline lookup yields CDR1 SGHRS and CDR2 YFSETQ. CDR3 residues: CASSLGLAGRSPVTDTQYF. The CDR3 region has the DNA TGCGCCAGCAGCTTGGGTCTAGCGGGCCGGTCACCCGTCACAGATACGCAGTATTTT.

This clonotype has only a few counts. This sequence joins TRBV7-9 and TRBJ2-7; tentatively, D is TRBD1 or TRBD2 (6 bases each). Trimming stripped 4 bases from V and 4 bases from J, with 14 bases between. Germline loops: CDR1 SEHNR, CDR2 FQNEAQ (reference sequence). The length of the CDR3 is 14 residues. The chain's CDR3 is CASSSDGGEYEQYF. The CDR3, as DNA: TGTGCCAGCAGCTCTGACGGGGGCGAATACGAGCAGTACTTC.